Given below is one T cell receptor beta chain in context. It lacks a known antigen. No per-base quality is available; no much larger clone lies one base away. From the cysteine through the phenylalanine, the CDR3 covers 16 amino acids. The DNA shown is the 48-base CDR3, in frame from base 1. CDR1 SGHRS and CDR2 YFSETQ were looked up in the germline V gene. V is pruned by 3 bases and J by 8 bases, leaving 13 bases of the junction without a gene match. The cohort comprised several hundred healthy bone marrow donors. At the time of sampling, all cohort members were nominally healthy, though unrecorded immune exposures were likely present. The donor tested CMV seronegative and was one of the 352 seronegative cohort members. A peripheral blood sample was provided by each donor, and peripheral blood mononuclear cells were used for TCR beta sequencing. The Qiagen DNeasy Blood Extraction Kit was used to extract genomic DNA from the blood cell samples.

The data derive from a study of cytomegalovirus exposure and HLA in healthy donors (dated by TCRdb to about 2017). Regarding the complete study: An earlier analysis of approximately 550 of the donors reported approximately 300 Gb of sequence data and 117 million unique TCR beta sequences from about 200 million T cells. Approximately 300 gigabases of sequencing data and around 80 million unique TCR sequences made up an early release that covered approximately 620 HLA-typed donors. The genetic ancestry cluster associated with self-reported Caucasian donors included about 84% of the 398 genotyped donors. The aim of the study was to test whether cataloging public T cell receptors could identify signatures of past pathogen exposure. The study used immunosequencing to profile the T cell repertoires of around 600 subjects and linked those repertoires to cytomegalovirus serostatus. Along with the approximately 650-subject first cohort, a separate validation cohort of approximately 110 different subjects was used. The study combined high-throughput TCR immunosequencing, statistical association of individual TCRs with disease status, and machine learning to predict cytomegalovirus infection status. A later analysis re-analyzed previously published TCR beta repertoires from 550 to 700 donors and added high-resolution HLA genotyping to study TCR occurrence patterns. Rather than drawing on any new phenotypic data, the later analysis identified candidate immune exposures from TCR beta sequences and the way those sequences occurred across donors. An earlier analysis of approximately 580 of the donors used high-throughput TCR beta sequencing to judge whether each TCR beta V gene segment behaved as functional or pseudogenic. Alongside the repertoire data, information on donor age, sex, ethnicity and CMV serostatus was compiled. Genome-wide SNP genotypes for about 65% of the roughly 670 donors were used in a later genetic analysis, which treated that subset as a discovery cohort. All discovery cohort repertoires had been generated on a single sequencing platform. HLA typing covered class I and class II loci at four-digit resolution. Typing coverage differed by locus: A, B, C, DRB1 and DQB1 were typed in about 620-630 donors, DQA1 in 522, DPA1 in roughly 590, and DPB1 in 400 to 480. Roughly five DR-DQ haplotypes were treated as single units for association and clustering because of strong linkage in the cohort. On average, roughly 240,000 unique TCR beta nucleotide sequences were sequenced per donor among some 420 genotyped donors of the cohort, with roughly 18% of those sequences being non-productive. Results the study describes overall, beyond this receptor: The authors suggested that the approach could potentially be generalized to other disease states and immunological phenotypes. Because counts were too low, some 17 rarely observed V segments, including chromosome 9 orphons, were excluded from the earlier analysis of around 590 of the donors. A group of highly shared sequence variants was considered likely to be a technical artifact of the sequencing pipeline. In both the original and validation cohorts, the classifier was reported to diagnose cytomegalovirus status with high specificity and sensitivity. In the study, around 160 TCR beta chains were listed as associated with cytomegalovirus. A later analysis found that TCR association rates varied across HLA loci, with DRB1 alleles showing the most associated TCRs and HLA-C alleles the fewest. In a later analysis, HLA-associated TCR beta chains were found to be more clonally expanded and to have lower generation probabilities than equally common non-associated chains. Three of the identified cytomegalovirus-associated TCR beta chains were confirmed in vitro to be specific for cytomegalovirus antigens. A later genetic analysis associated a missense DCLRE1C variant with V-gene and J-gene trimming of TCR beta chains, and an independent cohort replicated the association. According to a later analysis, most CMV-associated TCR beta chains appeared to be HLA-restricted, and the HLA associations seemed to be driven largely by CMV exposure. In a later analysis, 16,951 TCR beta sequences were associated with specific HLA alleles at a false discovery rate of 0.05. A later analysis reported that several top co-occurrence clusters appeared linked to parvovirus B19, influenza, CMV and Epstein-Barr virus. Most TCR sequences were seen in very few donors, while some public TCRs were found in many individuals. Strong co-occurrence of HLA alleles, especially DR and DQ, made assigning TCR associations to individual alleles difficult. Linkage disequilibrium might explain the correlated functional status among segregating V segments, but an unknown experimental factor could not be ruled out. A later genetic analysis reported fewer N-insertions in productive TCRs among donors in an Asian-associated ancestry cluster than the roughly 700-donor mean. In this cohort, only TCR beta chains were sequenced, and detectable features were limited by the absence of alpha or paired-chain data. An earlier analysis of approximately 590 of the donors showed that most TCR beta V segments appeared in productive rearrangements either about 87% or about 30% of the time, which broadly matched IMGT annotations. A further reported finding was that TCR beta sequences accurately predicted the HLA-A and HLA-B alleles for most subjects in the first cohort. CMV serostatus was the only immune exposure information available for the cohort. Because HLA typing was unavailable for some donors at each locus, only the typed subset was used in association tests. Sequencing depth was assumed to be roughly uniform across donors in the presence/absence analyses, though that assumption may not hold. The 87-base-pair reads could not distinguish some IMGT-functional V segments, including TRBV6-2 and TRBV6-3, so those segments were excluded.

To prepare the library, the immunoSEQ multiplex PCR assay was applied. For the multiplex PCR, a mixture combining 60 forward primers for TCR Vbeta segments and 13 reverse primers for TCR Jbeta segments was used. Amplification of the CDR3 region of rearranged TCR beta genes was performed with a multiplex PCR assay on genomic DNA. The amplified TCR beta libraries were sequenced on the Illumina HiSeq System as 87-base-pair reads. The paper's data handling went like this. A later analysis tallied roughly 76 million unique TCR beta chains across the 660 or so repertoires, and 10 million to 11 million of those chains were shared by two or more donors. To remove PCR and sequencing errors, raw reads were error-corrected and collapsed into unique sequences using a nearest-neighbor algorithm that merged closely related sequences. V, D and J gene segments were assigned by aligning CDR3 sequences to IMGT reference sequences. For a sequence to be retained, a match of at least six nucleotides to both a V gene segment and a J gene segment was required. A rearrangement counted as productive if the CDR3 had no stop codons and remained in frame with V and J, and every other rearrangement counted as non-productive. CDR3 was defined by IMGT convention, running from the second conserved V-encoded cysteine to the conserved J-encoded phenylalanine. The earlier analysis of some 580 of the donors excluded any sequence lacking an unambiguous match to a single V gene segment. An earlier analysis of a few hundred of the donors called V segments functional above 56.7% productive rearrangements and segregating when the between-donor standard deviation exceeded 5%. A statistical classification framework was built to diagnose cytomegalovirus status from the catalog of TCR beta chain sequences. V and J gene assignment, in a later analysis, came from comparing TCR nucleotide sequences with IMGT/GENE-DB human TR gene sequences. In a later analysis, CDR3 sequences and most-parsimonious VDJ recombination scenarios were assigned using the TCRdist pipeline. In a later analysis, every TCR beta chain was defined by the combination of its CDR3 amino acid sequence and its V-gene family, and reads without a unique V-gene family were dropped. A later analysis removed roughly 590 highly shared, low-generation-probability nucleotide sequences to deal with suspected cross-contamination and a sequencing artifact. A later analysis calculated a clonal expansion index for each public chain from normalized within-repertoire ranks of inferred template counts. In a later analysis, generation probabilities were computed using a VDJ recombination model fitted to out-of-frame rearrangements, and the results were checked against IGoR. Hypergeometric tests were used in a later analysis to score TCR-TCR, TCR-HLA and TCR-CMV co-occurrence, with a repertoire-size bias correction applied to the TCR pairs. In a later analysis, false discovery rates were estimated by permuting HLA or CMV assignments 20 times. In a later analysis, co-occurring TCRs were grouped using DBSCAN, and TCRdist sequence similarity was added for clustering within HLA-allele-positive subsets. For co-occurrence clustering, repertoires with fewer than 30,000 or more than 120,000 public chains were excluded, along with roughly five repertoires with anomalous nucleotide sharing. TCRdb provides this immuneACCESS table in a form limited to in-frame rearrangements. Some clones are lacking; in checked studies, under half of them reflect an unresolved V gene, and why the rest are absent is not known. V and J calls and clone size are those listed in that table; D and trimming were worked out from the DNA. This sample comprises roughly 100,000 clones, 70% to 75% of them detected only once. The ten largest clones add up to under 1.5% of the sample.

The receptor was isolated from a man aged 40-50 years in good health and CMV-seronegative. The sample comprised PBMCs. Rearrangement joined TRBV5-1 to TRBJ2-1, with 8 middle bases fitting TRBD2. For the CDR3, the sequence is CASSSGGTGGSDEQFF. At the DNA level, the sequence is TGCGCCAGCAGCTCGGGGGGGACTGGCGGTTCGGATGAGCAGTTCTTC. Extended through the reference TRBV5-1 and TRBJ2-1 proteins, this CDR3 yields the full variable domain: KAGVTQTPRYLIKTRGQQVTLSCSPISGHRSVSWYQQTPGQGLQFLFEYFSETQRNKGNFPGRFSGRQFSNSRSEMNVSTLELGDSALYLCASSSGGTGGSDEQFFGPGTRLTVL.